The 19 T cell receptor beta chains below all came from one sample that was sequenced in a study of blood T cell repertoires in COVID-19 (dated by TCRdb to 2020 to 2022). The library came from the immunoSEQ multiplex PCR assay. TCRdb retrieved this table from immuneACCESS and kept in-frame rearrangements only. Not all clones are present; in checked studies, unresolved V genes account for under half, and no reason is known for the remainder. Recorded for this sample are 200,000 to 250,000 clones; about 87% of them occurred a single time. The top ten clones comprise less than 1.5% of the sample. Sequenced material: PBMCs or T cells enriched from blood (not recorded which). Receptors were obtained from a young man who had recovered from COVID-19.

V gene TRBV3-1 (or the pseudogene TRBV3-2) combines with J gene TRBJ1-6; weak D call: TRBD1 (6 bases). Germline V gives CDR1 LGHDT, CDR2 YNNKEL (reference sequence). Trimming removed 4 bases from V and 7 bases from J, with 14 bases in between. The CDR3 is 15 residues long. CDR3 sequence reads: CASSPLNRANSPLHF. The CDR3 nucleotides read TGTGCCAGCAGCCCCCTAAACAGGGCCAATTCACCCCTCCACTTT.

This CDR3 reads CASSGRLAGDVETQYF. The DNA for the CDR3 is TGTGCCAGCAGCGGTAGACTAGCGGGAGATGTGGAGACCCAGTACTTC. The chain carries TRBV27 and TRBJ2-5, with 12 bases that match TRBD2. CDR3 length: 16 amino acids. V shed 6 bases, J shed 5 bases, and the junction held 10 bases outside the gene matches. The germline V gene encodes CDR1 MNHEY and CDR2 SMNVEV (reference sequence).

The gene calls are TRBV19 and TRBJ2-7; TRBD2 matches 11 bases. The CDR3 is made up of 15 amino acids. V was pared by 3 bases and J by 2 bases, with 3 bases of the junction left unmatched. CDR1 and CDR2 from the germline V gene are LNHDA and SQIVND (reference sequence). The CDR3 sequence is CASSIRLAGTYEQYF. The CDR3 DNA sequence: TGTGCCAGTAGTATTCGACTAGCGGGGACCTACGAGCAGTACTTC.

The chain joins TRBV7-9 to TRBJ2-3; possible D gene TRBD1, 6 bases. V was shortened by 5 bases and J by 2 bases, with 11 bases between the two germline ends. Germline V gene sequence: CDR1 SEHNR, CDR2 FQNEAQ (reference sequence). The CDR3 runs 14 residues. The CDR3 sequence: CASSPRTVTDTQYF. For the CDR3, the DNA is TGTGCCAGCAGCCCGCGGACAGTCACAGATACGCAGTATTTT.

The count of this clone is one. The chain is built from TRBV18 and TRBJ2-1; D perhaps matches TRBD2 (5 bases). In germline, CDR1 is KGHSH, CDR2 LQKENI. The V end was cut by 4 bases, the J end by 6 bases, with 13 bases between. The CDR3 covers 14 residues. In nucleotides, the CDR3 is TGTGCCAGCTCACTTCGTTTAGGAGGCAATGAGCAGTTCTTC. Translated: CASSLRLGGNEQFF.

The chain's CDR3 is CASTTSGLGYGYTF. In nucleotides, the CDR3 is TGTGCCAGTACCACCTCAGGGCTCGGCTATGGCTACACCTTC. V is TRBV19 and J is TRBJ1-2; D may be TRBD1 (5 bases). V lost 7 bases and J 4 bases, leaving 16 bases between the germline ends. Germline assignment: CDR1 LNHDA and CDR2 SQIVND (reference sequence). The CDR3 length is 14 residues.

The CDR3 nucleotides read TGTGCCAGCAGCCGACATAATGAAAAACTGTTTTTT. It codes for CASSRHNEKLFF. The chain combines TRBV11-2 with TRBJ1-4, with unresolved D. Trimming left V 5 bases short and J 4 bases short, with 5 bases between. The CDR3 spans 12 residues. The germline V gene encodes CDR1 SGHAT and CDR2 FQNNGV.

The CDR3 DNA reads as TGTGCCAGCAGCTTAGTTACAGCCGCCTACGAGCAGTACTTC. Translating it yields CASSLVTAAYEQYF. The chain links TRBV7-6 to TRBJ2-7; unclear D gene. This CDR3 comprises 14 residues. V lost 1 base to trimming and J lost 2 bases, with 9 bases between them. The germline V gene encodes CDR1 SGHVS and CDR2 FNYEAQ.

The rearrangement uses TRBV10-3 and TRBJ1-3; 8 bases align to TRBD1. The CDR3 sequence is 17 residues long. V shed 0 bases and J 3 bases; nucleotides not matched to a gene: 7. CDR1 and CDR2 from the germline V gene are ENHRY and SYGVKD. The DNA of the CDR3 is TGTGCCATCAGTGAGTCCGACAGGGGAGGTTATGGAAACACCATATATTTT. This gives the protein CAISESDRGGYGNTIYF.

This rearrangement joins TRBV28 to TRBJ2-7; TRBD2 matches 11 bases. Germline loops: CDR1 MDHEN, CDR2 SYDVKM. J was trimmed by 0 bases and V by 6 bases; bases with no gene match: 13. This CDR3 region has 18 residues. The CDR3 DNA reads TGTGCCAGCAGCCCATTACTAGCGGGAGAACCTAGCTCCTACGAGCAGTACTTC. Translation gives CASSPLLAGEPSSYEQYF.

The V call is TRBV11-3, the J call TRBJ2-1; TRBD1 matches 9 bases. This CDR3 spans 16 amino acids. J was trimmed by 7 bases and V by 1 base; bases with no gene match: 8. Germline loops: CDR1 SGHNT, CDR2 YENEEA. The CDR3 sequence is CASSLAGGTGNNEQFF. In DNA, the CDR3 is TGTGCCAGCAGCTTAGCTGGGGGGACAGGGAATAATGAGCAGTTCTTC.

The V gene is TRBV9, the J gene TRBJ1-4, with unresolved D. The germline gives CDR1 SGDLS, CDR2 YYNGEE. Trimming shortened V by 4 bases and J by 7 bases, and 11 bases separated the two germline ends. This CDR3 spans 13 amino acids. CDR3 protein: CASSSRLSEKLFF. CDR3 bases: TGTGCCAGCAGCTCCCGATTGAGTGAAAAACTGTTTTTT.

The gene calls are TRBV28 and TRBJ2-5; 7 bases are a match to TRBD1. The V gene end was trimmed by 10 bases and the J gene end by 7 bases; junction bases not matched to a gene: 9. Germline CDR1 reads MDHEN; CDR2 reads SYDVKM. This CDR3 region has 12 residues. The CDR3 sequence is CATTGSVWTQYF. For the CDR3, the DNA is TGTGCCACGACAGGGAGCGTTTGGACCCAGTACTTC.

The CDR3 sequence is CASSISGTGEYQPQHF. In DNA form, the CDR3 reads TGTGCCAGTAGTATCTCCGGGACAGGGGAGTATCAGCCCCAGCATTTT. V usage is TRBV19 and J usage is TRBJ1-5; 10 bases are a match to TRBD1. The CDR3 covers 16 residues. The V gene's germline CDR1 is LNHDA and CDR2 SQIVND (reference sequence). Trimming at V came to 3 bases and at J to 5 bases, leaving 7 bases not matched to a gene.

J is TRBJ1-6 and V is TRBV6-5, with 9 bases lining up with TRBD1. This CDR3 has 14 residues. CDR1 is MNHEY, CDR2 SVGAGI, per germline. The V segment lost 7 bases and the J segment 8 bases; nucleotides outside the gene matches: 6. This CDR3 reads CASTGTGSHSPLHF. Here the CDR3 DNA reads TGTGCCAGCACCGGGACAGGGAGTCATTCACCCCTCCACTTT.

DNA of the CDR3: TGTGCCAGCAGCTTAGGTGGAGCACGATCACCGTTTGGGGATACGCAGTATTTT. Its translation: CASSLGGARSPFGDTQYF. The J gene is TRBJ2-3, the V gene TRBV5-4, with unresolved D. The CDR3 has 18 residues. V dropped 2 bases and J dropped 6 bases, with 25 bases sitting between them. Germline CDR1 and CDR2: SGHNT and YYREEE (reference sequence).

This chain links TRBV28 with TRBJ1-5, with unresolved D. Germline-derived CDR1 and CDR2 are MDHEN and SYDVKM. The V and J ends lost 1 base and 3 bases respectively, with 10 bases between them. The CDR3 covers 15 residues. The CDR3, as DNA: TGTGCCAGCAGTTTATTCTATAGTCCCAATCAGCCCCAGCATTTT. It translates to CASSLFYSPNQPQHF.

This chain joins TRBV28 and TRBJ1-2; 8 bases agree with TRBD1. The CDR3 has 13 amino acids. J lost 4 bases, V lost 6 bases, and 4 bases had no gene match. Germline V gene lookup returns CDR1 MDHEN and CDR2 SYDVKM. The CDR3 DNA is TGTGCCAGCAGGACAGGGGTCACCTATGGCTACACCTTC. It is translated as CASRTGVTYGYTF.

This clone was counted once. The chain combines TRBV7-8 with TRBJ1-3; D remains unclear. The V gene's germline CDR1 is SGHVS and CDR2 FQNEAQ. The CDR3 has 15 residues. V gave up 5 bases and J gave up 2 bases, with 13 bases separating them. The CDR3 region has the DNA TGTGCCAGCAGCAAGAACTCTTTCACTGGAAACACCATATATTTT. It translates to CASSKNSFTGNTIYF.